Following are 6 T cell receptor beta chains from one sample sequenced in a study of blood T cell repertoires in COVID-19. TCRdb's copy holds only in-frame clones and misses some; the assay was immunoSEQ multiplex PCR. The data contain around 280,000 clones, around 87% of them singletons. Specimen: peripheral blood. These receptors originate from a woman aged 50 to 60 who had recovered from COVID-19.

J is TRBJ2-3 and V is TRBV11-2; 9 nucleotides line up with TRBD2. CDR1 and CDR2 from the germline V gene are SGHAT and FQNNGV. J gave up 6 bases and V 1 base, and 5 bases lay outside the gene matches. CDR3 length: 15 residues. The CDR3 DNA reads as TGTGCCAGCAGCTTAGGAAGCGGGAGGACGGATACGCAGTATTTT. The encoded protein is CASSLGSGRTDTQYF.

This chain joins TRBV19 and TRBJ1-4, with TRBD1 matching 9 bases. The CDR3 consists of 15 residues. Germline CDR1 is LNHDA and CDR2 is SQIVND (reference sequence). J gave up 8 bases and V 5 bases, and 9 bases lay outside the gene matches. The CDR3: CASSASGTGTEKLFF. The CDR3 nucleotides read TGTGCCAGTAGTGCCTCCGGGACAGGGACCGAAAAACTGTTTTTT.

The rearrangement links TRBV4-3 to TRBJ2-2, with a possible D match to TRBD1 (5 bases). The CDR3 spans 14 residues. Looked up from germline, CDR1 is LGHNA and CDR2 is YSLEER. With 6 bases removed from V and 7 bases from J, the gap between germline ends came to 15 bases. The CDR3 region is CASSPWQGVGELFF. As DNA, the CDR3 is TGCGCCAGCAGTCCATGGCAGGGCGTCGGGGAGCTGTTTTTT.

V usage is TRBV7-6 and J usage is TRBJ2-2; perhaps TRBD1 as D (6 bases). Per germline, CDR1 SGHVS and CDR2 FNYEAQ. This CDR3 has 15 amino acids. V dropped 5 bases and J dropped 2 bases, with 12 bases sitting between them. CDR3 amino acids: CASSRGTPNTGELFF. CDR3 in DNA: TGTGCCAGCAGCCGTGGGACACCTAACACCGGGGAGCTGTTTTTT.

The rearrangement links TRBV4-2 to TRBJ2-3, with 9 bases aligning to TRBD2. There are 16 residues in the CDR3. Germline V gene sequence: CDR1 LGHNA, CDR2 YNFKEQ. The V segment lost 4 bases and the J segment 0 bases; nucleotides outside the gene matches: 5. In DNA form, the CDR3 reads TGTGCCAGCAGCCTAGCTAGCGGGAAGAGCACAGATACGCAGTATTTT. Its translation: CASSLASGKSTDTQYF.

The chain is built from TRBV29-1 and TRBJ1-1; 9 positions agree with TRBD1. V shed 6 bases and J 5 bases; nucleotides not matched to a gene: 7. The germline CDR1 and CDR2 sequences are SQVTM and ANQGSEA. The CDR3 contains 13 residues. The CDR3: CSVERDRETEAFF. The DNA for the CDR3 is TGCAGCGTAGAGCGGGACAGGGAGACTGAAGCTTTCTTT.